The 10 T cell receptor beta chains in this list originate from one sample, sequenced in a study of T-cell memory formation after mild COVID-19. TCRdb itself ran the 5' RACE reads through MiXCR, one entry per CDR3 protein. The sample contains about 600,000 distinct CDR3 sequences, roughly 20% of which appear only once. Sequenced: PBMCs or a T cell subset sorted from them (not recorded which). The receptors here all came from an adult woman who had mild COVID-19 (a few samples of this study predate the infection). Cell type and time point are not known.

This clonotype was picked up a small number of times. V usage is TRBV6-2 or TRBV6-3 and J usage is TRBJ1-3, with a weak D call TRBD1 (6 bases). The germline V gene encodes CDR1 MNHEY and CDR2 SVGEGT. Trimming stripped 2 bases from V and 0 bases from J, with 8 bases between. The CDR3 runs 15 residues. CDR3 residues: CASSYGQSSGNTIYF. The CDR3 region has the DNA TGTGCCAGCAGTTACGGACAGAGCTCTGGAAACACCATATATTTT.

This clonotype was detected a few times. The rearrangement uses TRBV5-1 and TRBJ2-1; perhaps TRBD1 as D (5 bases). CDR1 and CDR2 from the germline V gene are SGHRS and YFSETQ. V was trimmed by 2 bases and J by 8 bases, leaving 11 bases between them. This CDR3 contains 13 residues. The CDR3 region is CASSLGARYEQFF. CDR3 bases: TGCGCCAGCAGCTTAGGGGCCCGATATGAGCAGTTCTTC.

This clonotype has only a few counts. The V call is TRBV29-1, the J call TRBJ2-3; TRBD2 is a possible D gene (6 bases). The germline V gene has CDR1 SQVTM and CDR2 ANQGSEA. V shed 4 bases and J shed 1 base, with 18 bases lying between them. This CDR3 contains 16 residues. The CDR3: CSVVPWRESGTDTQYF. The CDR3 DNA follows: TGCAGCGTTGTGCCTTGGAGGGAATCTGGCACAGATACGCAGTATTTT.

The V gene is TRBV27, the J gene TRBJ2-7, with 11 bases identical to TRBD1. The junction had 2 bases not matched to a gene; V was cut back by 0 bases and J by 4 bases. The CDR3 loop spans 15 amino acids. Germline-derived CDR1 and CDR2 are MNHEY and SMNVEV (reference sequence). Here the CDR3 DNA reads TGTGCCAGCAGTTTATCGGGACAGGGGGTTTACGAGCAGTACTTC. This gives the protein CASSLSGQGVYEQYF.

This clonotype occurred a few times. The genes are TRBV6-1 and TRBJ1-4; tentative D call: TRBD1 (5 bases). The length of the CDR3 is 15 residues. V was clipped by 8 bases and J by 8 bases, with 21 bases between them. Germline V gene data show CDR1 as MNHNS and CDR2 as SASEGT. CDR3 bases: TGTGCCAGCGGTGGCCTCGGGACCGGTTTCGAAAAACTGTTTTTT. It encodes CASGGLGTGFEKLFF.

The gene calls are TRBV11-2 and TRBJ1-1, with D tentatively TRBD1 (6 bases). V was clipped by 5 bases and J by 0 bases, with 19 bases between them. CDR3 size: 17 residues. CDR1 is SGHAT, CDR2 FQNNGV, per germline. For the CDR3, the DNA is TGTGCCAGCAGCCCAGATGGGGGCCGGGGCATGAACACTGAAGCTTTCTTT. It yields the protein CASSPDGGRGMNTEAFF.

The chain links TRBV27 to TRBJ1-6; TRBD1 is a possible D gene (5 bases). Between the trimmed V and J ends, which lost 5 bases and 16 bases, there was a span of 15 bases. The CDR3 totals 12 residues. Germline-derived CDR1 and CDR2 are MNHEY and SMNVEV (reference sequence). The CDR3 sequence is CASSPTGGGLHF. The CDR3 DNA sequence: TGTGCCAGCAGTCCCACAGGCGGGGGTCTCCACTTT.

This clonotype occurred many times. The rearrangement links TRBV5-5 to TRBJ2-5, with 8 bases aligning to TRBD1. In germline, CDR1 is SGHKS, CDR2 YYEKEE (reference sequence). Trimming at V came to 0 bases and at J to 4 bases, leaving 2 bases not matched to a gene. The CDR3 extends over 14 amino acids. The CDR3 DNA sequence: TGTGCCAGCAGCTTGGGCAGGGGGCTAGAGACCCAGTACTTC. It encodes CASSLGRGLETQYF.

The rearrangement uses TRBV20-1 and TRBJ2-1; TRBD2 matches at 12 bases. The ends lost 3 bases at V and 10 bases at J; junction bases unmatched: 4. The CDR3 totals 13 residues. Germline V gene data show CDR1 as DFQATT and CDR2 as SNEGSKA (reference sequence). The CDR3 DNA sequence: TGCAGTGCTAGGACTAGCGGGAGCTGGGAGCAGTTCTTC. Its translation: CSARTSGSWEQFF.

This clonotype was counted between two and nine times. CDR3 loop: CASSLGEAEAFF. CDR3 bases: TGTGCCAGCAGCTTAGGGGAAGCTGAAGCTTTCTTT. The chain recombines TRBV7-9 with TRBJ1-1; D remains unclear. The germline V and J ends were trimmed by 1 base and 6 bases, with 6 bases remaining between them. This CDR3 region has 12 residues. Germline V CDR1 and CDR2: SEHNR, FQNEAQ (reference sequence).